A single sample gave rise to the 3 T cell receptor beta chains below, sequenced in a study of TIL therapy for anti-PD-1-resistant metastatic lung cancer. Time point given: pre-treatment sample, taken before nivolumab and TIL therapy. The immunoSEQ assay was v3. This table comes from immunoSEQ multiplex PCR, and its TCRdb copy is limited to in-frame clones, with some not included. The sample consists of 55,000 to 60,000 clones, more than 60% of them appearing once. Source: blood, taken at baseline. The origin of the receptors is a person aged 25-85 years with non-small cell lung cancer.

This clone was recorded once. V usage is TRBV7-2 and J usage is TRBJ2-6, with TRBD2 matching over 7 bases. The germline V gene encodes CDR1 SGHTA and CDR2 FQGNSA. This CDR3 is 19 amino acids long. J was trimmed by 0 bases and V by 6 bases; bases with no gene match: 14. The CDR3 spells CASSSPTAKRGSGANVLTF. CDR3 in DNA: TGTGCCAGCAGTTCTCCCACAGCGAAGCGGGGCTCTGGGGCCAACGTCCTGACTTTC.

This clone occurred a few times. The rearrangement links TRBV4-3 to TRBJ1-1; 7 bases align to TRBD1. Germline V lookup: CDR1 LGHNA, CDR2 YSLEER. This CDR3 comprises 21 residues. Germline trimming cut 3 bases from V and 3 bases from J; bases unmatched to any gene: 25. The chain's CDR3 is CASSQVKQLDPGGRGYTEAFF. In DNA, the CDR3 is TGCGCCAGCAGCCAGGTAAAGCAGTTAGATCCAGGGGGGAGGGGGTACACTGAAGCTTTCTTT.

The rearrangement links TRBV11-3 to TRBJ2-1; TRBD1 aligns across 9 bases. This CDR3 has 17 amino acids. Germline CDR1 is SGHNT and CDR2 is YENEEA. Trimming took 2 bases from V and 7 from J; bases not matched to a gene: 12. This chain's CDR3 is CASSLNSRDRVQNEQFF. The DNA for the CDR3 is TGTGCCAGCAGCTTAAATAGCCGGGACAGGGTACAGAATGAGCAGTTCTTC.